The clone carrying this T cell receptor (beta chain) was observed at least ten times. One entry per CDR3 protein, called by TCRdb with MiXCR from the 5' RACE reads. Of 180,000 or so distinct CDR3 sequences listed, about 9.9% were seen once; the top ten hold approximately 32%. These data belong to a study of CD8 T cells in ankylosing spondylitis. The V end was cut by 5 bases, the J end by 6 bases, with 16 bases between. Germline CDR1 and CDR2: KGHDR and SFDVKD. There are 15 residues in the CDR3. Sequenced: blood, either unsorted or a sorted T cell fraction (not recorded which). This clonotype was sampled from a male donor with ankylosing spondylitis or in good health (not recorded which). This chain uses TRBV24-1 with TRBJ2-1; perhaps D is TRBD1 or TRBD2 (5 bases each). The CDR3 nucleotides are TGTGCCACCAGTGGCTTGATCTTCGGGACCAATGAGCAGTTCTTC. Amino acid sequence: CATSGLIFGTNEQFF.